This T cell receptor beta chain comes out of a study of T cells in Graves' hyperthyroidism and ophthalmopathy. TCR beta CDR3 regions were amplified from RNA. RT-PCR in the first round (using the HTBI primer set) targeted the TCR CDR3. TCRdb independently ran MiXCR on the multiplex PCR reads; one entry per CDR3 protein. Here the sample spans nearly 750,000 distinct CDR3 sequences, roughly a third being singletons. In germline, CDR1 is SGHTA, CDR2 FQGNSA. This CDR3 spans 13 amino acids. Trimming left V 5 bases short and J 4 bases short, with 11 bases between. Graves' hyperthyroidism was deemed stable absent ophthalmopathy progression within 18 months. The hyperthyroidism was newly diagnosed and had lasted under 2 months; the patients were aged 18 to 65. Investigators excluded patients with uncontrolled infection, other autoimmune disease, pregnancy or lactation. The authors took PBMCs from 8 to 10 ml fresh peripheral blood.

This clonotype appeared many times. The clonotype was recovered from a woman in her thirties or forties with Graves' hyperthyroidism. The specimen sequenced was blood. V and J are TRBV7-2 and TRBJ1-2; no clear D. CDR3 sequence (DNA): TGTGCCAGCAGCCCGGAGGGCGCCTATGGCTACACCTTC. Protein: CASSPEGAYGYTF.